This is a list of T cell receptor beta chains from one sample in a study of CD8+ T cells in alopecia areata. This table comes from immunoSEQ multiplex PCR, and its TCRdb copy is limited to in-frame clones, with some not included. This sample carries 90,000 or so clones, roughly 45% of them seen once, and the ten largest clones take roughly 18%. The material sequenced was CD8+ T cells sorted from blood, taken at week 24, from a patient treated with tofacitinib. These receptors were taken from a human donor with alopecia areata. CDR3s leave out the opening cysteine and the closing phenylalanine or tryptophan. A D gene is named only where the DNA matches it firmly.

TRBD1	TRBV5-1	TRBJ2-7	ASSPTGAAYEQY
-	TRBV29-1	TRBJ1-2	SVVTGPNGYT
TRBD2	TRBV4-2	TRBJ2-1	ASRAGGPGNEQF
-	TRBV4-3	TRBJ2-2	ASSRRGGELF
-	TRBV27	TRBJ1-1	ASSFGGPNTEAF
TRBD2	TRBV29-1	TRBJ2-3	SVDGTSGRTDTQY
-	TRBV9	TRBJ2-5	ASSGPGQPDQETQY
TRBD2	TRBV5-6	TRBJ2-1	ASSSERRTSGFYNEQF
TRBD1	TRBV5-4	TRBJ1-2	ASSWGQGQGYGYT
-	TRBV7-8	TRBJ2-2	ASSSDWWLF
-	TRBV7-9	TRBJ2-7	ASEGIFLEQY
-	TRBV27	TRBJ2-5	ASSMGYQETQY
-	TRBV4-1	TRBJ2-7	ASSQGMGEQY
TRBD1	TRBV5-8	TRBJ1-1	ASSSGQGMGFTEAF
TRBD1	TRBV5-4	TRBJ2-7	ASSLAQTTGTASYEQY
TRBD1	TRBV30	TRBJ2-7	AWSQGTGLHEQY
TRBD2	TRBV11-2	TRBJ2-1	ASSLEVSGTYNEQF
-	TRBV27	TRBJ1-2	ASSLSPSRGNTWGYT
-	TRBV5-1	TRBJ2-1	ASSQDGVEQF
-	TRBV7-2	TRBJ2-2	AITTPNTGELF
-	TRBV2	TRBJ2-6	ASTLLANVLT
TRBD2	TRBV7-6	TRBJ2-7	ASSSYTSGSHDEQY
TRBD2	TRBV4-2	TRBJ2-2	ASSRYQASGGELF
-	TRBV29-1	TRBJ2-7	SVVRAYEQY
-	TRBV27	TRBJ1-2	ASSPGFYYGYT
-	TRBV27	TRBJ2-7	ASSNRGQRVNREQY
-	TRBV27	TRBJ1-2	ASTHPTAPGRAYGYT
-	TRBV6-1	TRBJ2-7	ASSELGVPSYEQY
TRBD2	TRBV12-5	TRBJ2-3	ASALGLARTDTQY
-	TRBV27	TRBJ1-1	ASSLYYREGTEAF
TRBD2	TRBV10-3	TRBJ2-3	AISAREPSTDTQY
-	TRBV30	TRBJ2-5	AWSVTGVETQY
TRBD1	TRBV4-1	TRBJ1-1	ASSQRQGNEAF
-	TRBV6-5	TRBJ1-1	ASSYGPGRMNTEAF
-	TRBV30	TRBJ1-5	AWKEATGNQPQH
-	TRBV25-1	TRBJ2-7	ASSGMGEPYEQY
-	TRBV10-3	TRBJ2-3	AAKDPGSTDTQY
TRBD2	TRBV29-1	TRBJ2-7	SVWGGESYEQY
TRBD2	TRBV11-2	TRBJ2-4	ASSPPGGNIQY
-	TRBV29-1	TRBJ1-2	SALGGQPDYGYT
-	TRBV28	TRBJ2-1	ASSGDTLSYNEQF
-	TRBV7-2	TRBJ2-5	ASSLGKLTQETQY
-	TRBV5-5	TRBJ2-7	ASSLDPEPYLSNEQY
TRBD1	TRBV11-2	TRBJ2-7	ASSFPGQGLYEQY
-	TRBV27	TRBJ1-1	ASSLIGNTEAF
-	TRBV27	TRBJ2-2	ASSFLARTTGELF
TRBD2	TRBV15	TRBJ2-1	ATQLADYNEQF
-	TRBV15	TRBJ2-1	ATSRDRTGVGNEQF
TRBD1	TRBV27	TRBJ1-5	ASRSGTGTNQPQH
TRBD2	TRBV7-2	TRBJ2-3	ASTLSAGSSTDTQY
-	TRBV27	TRBJ2-7	ASSPGILYEQY